This T cell receptor beta chain stems from a study of blood T cell repertoires in COVID-19. Looking at the study overall: Sites across the United States, Italy and Spain contributed samples from acute and convalescent COVID-19. Sources were T cells, B-cell-depleted T cells, or PBMCs; the material itself was cDNA or gDNA.

The Seattle patients, enrolled during active infection, were followed longitudinally. How the authors handled the data: By means of reference gene primer amplification, nucleated cell counts were estimated. The method was immunoSEQ multiplex PCR; TCRdb's version includes in-frame clones alone and lacks a portion of them. V and J calls and clone size are copied from that table; D and trimming were computed from the DNA. The table records approximately 250,000 clones, over 75% of them present only once. V lost 2 bases, J lost 4 bases, and 9 bases lay in between. The CDR3 has 15 residues. The germline CDR1 and CDR2 sequences are KGHSH and LQKENI.

The sequenced sample was peripheral blood. This chain uses TRBV18 with TRBJ2-6; weak D call: TRBD1 (6 bases). The sequence derives from a woman between 70 and 85 years old with COVID-19, enrolled during active disease. CDR3 DNA sequence: TGTGCCAGCTCACCAAACAGGGTCGGGGCCAACGTCCTGACTTTC. This codes for CASSPNRVGANVLTF.